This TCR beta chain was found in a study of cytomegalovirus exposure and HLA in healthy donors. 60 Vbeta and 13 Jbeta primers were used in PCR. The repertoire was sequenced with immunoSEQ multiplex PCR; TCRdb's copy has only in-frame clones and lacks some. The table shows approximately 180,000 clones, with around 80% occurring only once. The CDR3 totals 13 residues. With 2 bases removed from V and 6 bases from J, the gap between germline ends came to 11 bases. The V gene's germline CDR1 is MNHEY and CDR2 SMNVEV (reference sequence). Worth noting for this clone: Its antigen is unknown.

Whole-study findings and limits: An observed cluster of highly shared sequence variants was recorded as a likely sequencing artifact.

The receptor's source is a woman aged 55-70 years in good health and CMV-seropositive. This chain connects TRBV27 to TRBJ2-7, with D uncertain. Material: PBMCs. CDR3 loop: CASSLDGVSEQYF. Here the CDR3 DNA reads TGTGCCAGCAGTTTAGATGGTGTGAGCGAGCAGTACTTC.